These T cell receptor beta chains were read from a single sample in a study of T cell responses to AZD1222 COVID-19 vaccine. Method: immunoSEQ multiplex PCR; TCRdb's copy keeps in-frame clones and lacks some. The top ten clones hold approximately 4.5% of a sample with about 140,000 clones, roughly 90% of them seen once. The specimen comprised peripheral blood, sampled on day 0 of AZD1222 vaccination. The receptors shown here come from an adult in good health. Both conserved end residues are part of each CDR3. D genes are given only for firm matches. The size of a clone is reported for some rows only, either as once, few or many, or as a class for expanded clones.

cdr3_nt cdr3_aa clone_size d_call j_call v_call
TGTGCCAGCAGCCAAGGACAGGGTTGGAACACTGAAGCTTTCTTT CASSQGQGWNTEAFF - TRBD1 TRBJ1-1 TRBV5-4
TGCAGCGCCACTCCGGGGGGGACAGGCTATGGCTACACCTTC CSATPGGTGYGYTF - TRBD1 TRBJ1-2 TRBV29-1
TGTGCCAGCTCCTCGGAAGGCAGAGTTAATGAAAAACTGTTTTTT CASSSEGRVNEKLFF - - TRBJ1-4 TRBV2
TGTGCCAGCAGCAAAGAGGCGGGGGTTGGGAACACTGAAGCTTTCTTT CASSKEAGVGNTEAFF - - TRBJ1-1 TRBV21-1
TGTGCCAGCAGGAGAGAAAACTATGGCTACACCTTC CASRRENYGYTF - - TRBJ1-2 TRBV6-5
TGTGCCAGCAGTGAAGAGGCAGGTTCGAGCTACGAGCAGTACTTC CASSEEAGSSYEQYF - - TRBJ2-7 TRBV6-1
TGTGCCAGCTCACCGGGAAATTCCCTAGCGGCCCAGCATTTT CASSPGNSLAAQHF - - TRBJ1-5 TRBV18
TGTGCCAGCAGCTTGGCCGCGACCCTGGGGACTGAAGCTTTCTTT CASSLAATLGTEAFF - - TRBJ1-1 TRBV5-6
TGCAGCGCTCCGGTTCCGACCGGGGAGCAGTACTTC CSAPVPTGEQYF - - TRBJ2-7 TRBV29-1
TGTGCCAGCAGCAAATGGGACTTTACGGGGGGCTACACCTTC CASSKWDFTGGYTF - - TRBJ1-2 TRBV7-2
TGTGCCTGGAGTGTTGAGCCAGGCCTCTCTGGAAACACCATATATTTT CAWSVEPGLSGNTIYF - - TRBJ1-3 TRBV30
TGTGCCAGCAGTTCCCCCCTCAATGAGCAGTTCTTC CASSSPLNEQFF - - TRBJ2-1 TRBV28
TGCAGCGTTGAAAAAGGCAGGGTCCACGAGCAGTACTTC CSVEKGRVHEQYF once - TRBJ2-7 TRBV29-1
TGTGCCAGCAGTTTTGACAGGGTTAATTCACCCCTCCACTTT CASSFDRVNSPLHF - TRBD1 TRBJ1-6 TRBV28
TGTGCCAGCAGTTTAGCTATCAGGGTAGAAGCTTTCTTT CASSLAIRVEAFF - - TRBJ1-1 TRBV28
TGTGCCAGCAGCTTTCACGGGAGGTCGTCTGAGCAGTACTTC CASSFHGRSSEQYF - TRBD2 TRBJ2-7 TRBV7-9
TGCGCCAGCAGCCAATTCGACAGCCCGAACACTGAAGCTTTCTTT CASSQFDSPNTEAFF once - TRBJ1-1 TRBV4-1
TGTGCCTGGGAGTGGACCTCTCTCAACATTCAGTACTTC CAWEWTSLNIQYF - - TRBJ2-4 TRBV30
TGTGCCAGCTCGCCCCCAGGGGGGTACCGGGGCTACACCTTC CASSPPGGYRGYTF - TRBD1 TRBJ1-2 TRBV18
TGTGCCAGTAGTATGACGGTCAGCTCTGGAAACACCATATATTTT CASSMTVSSGNTIYF - - TRBJ1-3 TRBV19
TGTGCCAGCAGCCTCGTCAATGAGCAGTTCTTC CASSLVNEQFF - - TRBJ2-1 TRBV2
TGCGCCAGCAGCTTGGATGGTTTGAGGGGGACTGAAGTCCGGAGTGGCTACACCTTC CASSLDGLRGTEVRSGYTF - - TRBJ1-2 TRBV5-1
TGTGCCAGCAGCTTGAGCGGGATTGGCTACAATGAGCAGTTCTTC CASSLSGIGYNEQFF - TRBD2 TRBJ2-1 TRBV7-2
TGTGCCAGCCACCCTCGGGAAAACAACTATGGCTACACCTTC CASHPRENNYGYTF - - TRBJ1-2 TRBV28
TGCGCCAGCAGCCAATCAACAAGGACCTCTACTGAAGCTTTCTTT CASSQSTRTSTEAFF - - TRBJ1-1 TRBV4-1
TGTGCCAGCAGAGCCGGACAGGCTATCGCATATGGCTACACCTTC CASRAGQAIAYGYTF - TRBD1 TRBJ1-2 TRBV2
TGCGCCAGCAGCTTAGGAGATTTTGAAGATACGCAGTATTTT CASSLGDFEDTQYF - - TRBJ2-3 TRBV5-1